The source of this T cell receptor (beta chain) is a study of T cells after yellow fever vaccination. Broader study findings: The CD4 compartment and the CD8 compartment contained a small share of clonotypes in common. In FACS-sorted repertoires, abundant clonotypes from the bulk population could appear as contaminants. Once the booster was given, most primary-vaccination clones reappeared, at 95% to 98% for CD4 and more than 85% for CD8.

Template switching with 5'RACE generated the TCR cDNA and added a universal primer site and UMIs. Each CDR3 protein is one row after TCRdb ran MiXCR on the 5' RACE reads. The repertoire consists of roughly 70,000 distinct CDR3 sequences, with roughly 7.4% occurring once and the leading ten covering 41%. Concerning this clonotype: Its antigen is unknown.

The sequencing used CD8+ T cells sorted from PBMCs, collected on the day of the yellow fever booster vaccination. The receptor's source is a man aged 25 to 40 who received the YFV17D yellow fever vaccine.

As DNA, the CDR3 is TGTGCCAGCAGCTGGGGGGGGCCCCAAGAGACCCAGTACTTC. It yields the protein CASSWGGPQETQYF. The chain couples TRBV5-4 to TRBJ2-5, with a tentative D call TRBD2 (7 bases). The V end was cut by 3 bases, the J end by 1 base, with 10 bases between. This CDR3 comprises 14 residues. Germline lookup yields CDR1 SGHNT and CDR2 YYREEE (reference sequence).